What follows are 17 T cell receptor beta chains derived from one specimen sequenced in a study of CD8+ T cells in alopecia areata. Treatment: oral pan-JAK inhibitor, 5-10 mg twice daily. Extraction and reverse transcription of RNA yielded cDNA as the sequencing template. TCRdb keeps only in-frame clones here, not all; method: immunoSEQ multiplex PCR. Of more than 200,000 clones listed, roughly two fifths are singletons. The source was CD4+ T cells sorted from blood, collected at approximately week 36, from a patient treated with tofacitinib. These receptors were taken from a human donor with alopecia areata.

The genes are TRBV29-1 and TRBJ1-3, with TRBD1 matching 7 bases. Trimming took 7 bases from V and 1 from J; bases not matched to a gene: 4. The CDR3 is made up of 13 amino acids. Germline values: CDR1 SQVTM, CDR2 ANQGSEA. CDR3 nucleotide sequence: TGCAGCGGCTGGGGACAGTCTGGAAACACCATATATTTT. It is translated as CSGWGQSGNTIYF. The complete variable domain, with remaining parts taken from reference TRBV29-1 and TRBJ1-3, reads SAVISQKPSRDICQRGTSLTIQCQVDSQVTMMFWYRQQPGQSLTLIATANQGSEATYESGFVIDKFPISRPNLTFSTLTVSNMSPEDSSIYLCSGWGQSGNTIYFGEGSWLTVV.

This clone was recorded a few times. The V gene is TRBV5-1, the J gene TRBJ2-2, with D maybe TRBD2 (5 bases). Germline loops: CDR1 SGHRS, CDR2 YFSETQ. V lost 4 bases, J lost 4 bases, and 14 bases lay in between. CDR3 size: 15 residues. CDR3 residues: CASSNPAGFTGELFF. The CDR3 DNA follows: TGCGCCAGCAGCAACCCCGCGGGCTTCACCGGGGAGCTGTTTTTT.

This clone came up a few times. The chain carries TRBV20-1 and TRBJ2-3, with D tentatively TRBD1 or TRBD2 (5 bases each). Per the germline V gene, CDR1 is DFQATT and CDR2 is SNEGSKA (reference sequence). Trimming removed 6 bases from V and 10 bases from J, with 11 bases in between. The CDR3 spans 10 residues. The CDR3 here is CSARESAQYF. As DNA, the CDR3 is TGCAGTGCCAGGGAGTCGGCGCAGTATTTT.

The chain combines TRBV18 with TRBJ2-3; 12 bases line up with TRBD1. The CDR3 totals 15 residues. CDR1 is KGHSH, CDR2 LQKENI, per germline. J was trimmed by 6 bases and V by 5 bases; bases with no gene match: 6. CDR3: CASSRGTGGADTQYF. The CDR3 region has the DNA TGTGCCAGCTCAAGAGGGACAGGGGGCGCGGATACGCAGTATTTT. The full variable domain, rest sourced from reference TRBV18 and TRBJ2-3, is NAGVMQNPRHLVRRRGQEARLRCSPMKGHSHVYWYRQLPEEGLKFMVYLQKENIIDESGMPKERFSAEFPKEGPSILRIQQVVRGDSAAYFCASSRGTGGADTQYFGPGTRLTVL.

This clone was counted only a few times. Different DNA sequences within this sample yield the same CDR3. The genes are TRBV18 and TRBJ2-1, with D possibly being TRBD2 (6 bases). Trimming pared 3 bases from V and 5 bases from J, leaving 8 bases between. CDR1 KGHSH and CDR2 LQKENI come from the germline V gene. The length of the CDR3 is 13 residues. CDR3: CASSPGLNNEQFF. CDR3 sequence (DNA): TGTGCCAGCTCACCGGGACTCAACAATGAGCAGTTCTTC.

The chain is built from TRBV5-6 and TRBJ1-2, with D possibly matching TRBD1 (6 bases). The germline V and J ends were trimmed by 4 bases and 3 bases, with 13 bases remaining between them. This CDR3 is built from 14 residues. Germline CDR1 SGHDT, CDR2 YYEEEE. As DNA, the CDR3 is TGTGCCAGCAGCGGAAGAGGGGGGGACTATGGCTACACCTTC. It translates to CASSGRGGDYGYTF.

The chain joins TRBV19 to TRBJ2-5; 11 bases are shared with TRBD2. The CDR3 is 15 residues long. V trimming: 7 bases; J trimming: 1 base; junction bases outside the gene matches: 5. Looked up from germline, CDR1 is LNHDA and CDR2 is SQIVND (reference sequence). The CDR3, as DNA: TGTGCCAGTAAGCTAGCGGGAGGTGGCCAAGAGACCCAGTACTTC. Its translation is CASKLAGGGQETQYF.

The gene calls are TRBV29-1 and TRBJ2-7; D tentatively reads TRBD1 or TRBD2 (6 bases each). Germline V CDR1 and CDR2: SQVTM, ANQGSEA. The CDR3 extends over 13 amino acids. With 6 bases removed from V and 3 bases from J, the gap between germline ends came to 15 bases. Here the CDR3 reads CSVGGQGGYEQYF. In DNA, the CDR3 is TGCAGCGTGGGGGGCCAGGGCGGCTACGAGCAGTACTTC.

The V call is TRBV2, the J call TRBJ2-4; no firm D call. V dropped 7 bases and J dropped 0 bases, with 10 bases sitting between them. This CDR3 has 14 amino acids. Germline values: CDR1 SNHLY, CDR2 FYNNEI. The CDR3 loop reads CASTTGLAKNIQYF. For the CDR3, the DNA is TGTGCCAGCACCACGGGCCTAGCCAAAAACATTCAGTACTTC.

The chain is built from TRBV6-5 and TRBJ2-1, with D unclear. Trimming took off 5 bases at V and 7 bases at J, with 9 bases between the two ends. The CDR3 runs to 12 residues. Germline V gene sequence: CDR1 MNHEY, CDR2 SVGAGI. CDR3 in amino acids: CASSQLRNEQFF. The CDR3 DNA reads TGTGCCAGCAGTCAACTACGGAATGAGCAGTTCTTC.

This clone was detected once. The chain combines TRBV10-3 with TRBJ2-7; D call uncertain. V was cut by 4 bases and J by 7 bases, with 8 bases left in between. Germline V gene sequence: CDR1 ENHRY, CDR2 SYGVKD. There are 11 residues in the CDR3. The DNA of the CDR3 is TGTGCCATCAGTGGGGGTGGGGAGCAGTACTTC. This translates into CAISGGGEQYF.

This clone was counted between two and nine times. The CDR3 sequence: CSVSPSGVPFYEQYF. The CDR3 nucleotides read TGCAGCGTTTCTCCGTCGGGAGTTCCCTTCTACGAGCAGTACTTC. The chain employs TRBV29-1 and TRBJ2-7; tentative D call: TRBD2 (6 bases). Germline V gives CDR1 SQVTM, CDR2 ANQGSEA. Trimming pared 5 bases from V and 3 bases from J, leaving 20 bases between. The CDR3 runs 15 residues.

This clone has more than one count but fewer than ten. The CDR3 here is CSVARQNYGYTF. CDR3 bases: TGCAGCGTTGCGCGACAGAACTATGGCTACACCTTC. V usage is TRBV29-1 and J usage is TRBJ1-2, with D possibly matching TRBD1 (5 bases). Germline CDR1 is SQVTM and CDR2 is ANQGSEA. The germline V and J ends were trimmed by 4 bases and 2 bases, with 8 bases remaining between them. CDR3 length: 12 amino acids.

The chain couples TRBV6-1 to TRBJ2-7; the D is unclear. V was cut by 7 bases and J by 2 bases, with 12 bases left in between. The germline CDR1 and CDR2 sequences are MNHNS and SASEGT. The CDR3 is 13 amino acids. Written as DNA, the CDR3 is TGTGCCAGCACGGCTACCATCGCCTACGAGCAGTACTTC. Amino acids: CASTATIAYEQYF.

This clone was detected a few times. The rearrangement links TRBV21-1 to TRBJ1-5. TRBV21-1 is labeled a pseudogene. The CDR3 loop spans 12 amino acids. DNA for the CDR3: TGTGCCAGTCTCCCAAGCAATCAGCCCCAGCATTTT. It yields the protein CASLPSNQPQHF.

The count of this clone is one. V is TRBV2 and J is TRBJ2-1; no definite D call. The CDR3 has 15 amino acids. Trimming removed 10 bases from V and 7 bases from J, with 23 bases in between. CDR1 SNHLY and CDR2 FYNNEI come from the germline V gene. The CDR3 nucleotides are TGTGCCACCAAAAAGGAACGAGGTTTCGGGAATGAGCAGTTCTTC. As protein: CATKKERGFGNEQFF.

The V and J genes are TRBV11-2 and TRBJ2-1, with 10 nucleotides matching TRBD1. V trimming: 1 base; J trimming: 7 bases; junction bases outside the gene matches: 4. Germline V gene sequence: CDR1 SGHAT, CDR2 FQNNGV. The CDR3 covers 15 residues. The CDR3 bases are TGTGCCAGCAGCTTAGGACAGGGGGCTGGGAATGAGCAGTTCTTC. It specifies CASSLGQGAGNEQFF.